Below, one T cell receptor beta chain is given with its context. Trimming shortened V by 2 bases and J by 2 bases, and 10 bases separated the two germline ends. From germline, CDR1 is SGHVS and CDR2 FNYEAQ. This CDR3 spans 15 amino acids. These data belong to a study of shared clonotypes between healthy human individuals. Measured with immunoSEQ multiplex PCR; TCRdb has only the in-frame clones, and not every one. Of a few million clones listed, over 85% are singletons. The V gene is TRBV7-6, the J gene TRBJ2-1, with D perhaps TRBD1 or TRBD2 (6 bases each). The sequence came from a man aged 18 to 29 in good health. The specimen was naive CD4+ T cells sorted from blood. Subset denoted: CD45RA+ positively selected. CDR3 loop: CASSLYGGPYNEQFF. CDR3 bases: TGTGCCAGCAGCTTATACGGGGGCCCCTACAATGAGCAGTTCTTC.